This T cell receptor beta chain was sequenced for a study of metastatic and nonmetastatic thyroid tumors. Study information: Samples came from malignant and benign thyroid patients, and repertoires were compared across blood and tumor or nodule tissue.

Germline lookup yields CDR1 DFQATT and CDR2 SNEGSKA (reference sequence). This CDR3 has 15 residues. Nobody among the patients had been given any treatment before thyroid surgery. In the case of this clone: No antigen is known for it. An end of the junction does not agree with germline; a read error may underlie this.

Under the authors' procedure: Clinicopathological groups supplied CDR3 differences that were used to build a distant-metastasis classifier for papillary thyroid cancer. TCRdb reprocessed the PCR reads via MiXCR. In this record, the V and J calls reflect TCRdb's handling and not the investigators' own analysis. The sample lists 20,000 to 25,000 clones, 22% seen once, with about 12% in the top ten. The study's findings and limits: In blood and tumor, TCR beta diversity was reportedly significantly higher in malignant thyroid tumors than in benign nodules.

This sequence was found in a female donor with papillary thyroid cancer or a benign thyroid nodule (not recorded which). Some clones in this sample may be carry-over from other donors' samples. The chain is built from TRBV20-1 and TRBJ2-7, with TRBD2 as a possible D gene (6 bases). Sample: tumor tissue. This CDR3 reads CSATGVAEKSFEQYF. The DNA for the CDR3 is TGCAGTGCTACCGGAGTAGCGGAGAAGTCCTTCGAGCAGTACTTC.